Sequencing of this TCR beta chain was carried out in a study of response to subunit inactivated influenza vaccine (dated by TCRdb to 2016 to 2019). Turning to the overall study: Deep quantitative profiling of the T cell receptor repertoire was used in the study to follow responses to a trivalent subunit inactivated influenza vaccine. On the study overall, not on this receptor specifically: The authors proposed that each seasonal influenza vaccination may bring in only a limited number of new T cells.

Including the terminal cysteine and phenylalanine, the CDR3 comprises 14 residues. Left in the record is the CDR3 DNA by itself, 42 bases read in frame from the first base. As encoded in the germline V gene, CDR1 is MNHEY while CDR2 is SVGEGT. A distance of 12 bases separates the germline ends of V and J, which lose 0 bases and 6 bases respectively. The library was built by means of RT-PCR. Instrument used: Illumina HiSeq 2500. TCRdb redid the processing of the public reads, applying fastp at Q25 and MiXCR, and retained in-frame beta chains. Each record represents a unique CDR3 protein, reported with the most common genes and DNA among its rows. This sample is represented by 500,000 to 550,000 distinct CDR3 sequences; about 7.2% of them were singletons. Approximately 14% of the sample is taken by the ten largest. As concerns this clonotype: No antigen is known for it. No much larger clone is present one base from it, and per-base qualities are unavailable.

The receptor was derived from a man aged 45 to 70 who received an inactivated influenza vaccine. Donor details come from another sample of the same person, matched by shared clones. Here the chain combines TRBV6-2 or TRBV6-3 and TRBJ2-7, with a tentative D gene TRBD1 over 6 matching bases. This material consisted of PBMCs from blood, taken less than 30 months after vaccination. The CDR3 protein is CASSYSGTKGEQYF. Here is the DNA: TGTGCCAGCAGTTACTCCGGGACAAAAGGCGAGCAGTACTTC.